A selection of T cell receptor beta chains follows, all from one sample in a study of blood T cell repertoires in COVID-19. Clones were read by immunoSEQ multiplex PCR, and TCRdb kept only the in-frame ones, dropping some. The sample holds some 350,000 clones, around 90% seen once. Sequenced: peripheral blood. The receptors come from a young woman with COVID-19, enrolled during active disease. The CDR3 runs from the conserved cysteine through the conserved F or W. D genes are given only for firm matches. Clone size is not always given. Where it is, it says once, few, many or a class for expanded clones.

j_call clone_size cdr3_length d_call v_call cdr3_aa cdr3_nt
TRBJ1-2 once 14 NA TRBV4-2 CASSQEGQGGGYTF TGTGCCAGCAGCCAAGAGGGGCAGGGCGGAGGCTACACCTTC
TRBJ2-1 NA 16 NA TRBV9 CASSPGGVGSYNEQFF TGTGCCAGCAGCCCCGGCGGGGTTGGCTCCTACAATGAGCAGTTCTTC
TRBJ1-2 NA 14 TRBD1 TRBV19 CASSTQTGTYGYTF TGTGCCAGTAGTACCCAGACAGGGACCTATGGCTACACCTTC
TRBJ1-2 NA 14 NA TRBV4-3 CASSQVGVNYGYTF TGCGCCAGCAGCCAAGTAGGGGTTAACTATGGCTACACCTTC
TRBJ2-7 NA 15 TRBD1 TRBV9 CASSAGQDPTYEQYF TGTGCCAGCAGCGCCGGACAGGACCCCACCTACGAGCAGTACTTC
TRBJ1-1 NA 14 NA TRBV4-3 CASSQEGGSRGAFF TGCGCCAGCAGCCAAGAGGGGGGGAGCAGGGGAGCTTTCTTT
TRBJ2-3 NA 13 NA TRBV19 CASRLGNTDTQYF TGTGCCAGCAGACTCGGCAACACAGATACGCAGTATTTT
TRBJ2-3 NA 18 TRBD2 TRBV3-1/TRBV3-2 CASSQAGLAGAGTDTQYF TGTGCCAGCAGCCAGGCCGGACTAGCGGGAGCCGGCACAGATACGCAGTATTTT
TRBJ2-3 NA 17 NA TRBV7-6 CASSLGPGLVSTDTQYF TGTGCCAGCAGCTTAGGGCCGGGACTGGTAAGCACAGATACGCAGTATTTT
TRBJ2-2 NA 14 NA TRBV9 CASSVGLVAGELFF TGTGCCAGCAGCGTAGGATTAGTTGCCGGGGAGCTGTTTTTT
TRBJ2-3 NA 14 TRBD2 TRBV6-5 CASTPAGDTDTQYF TGTGCCAGCACCCCAGCGGGGGACACAGATACGCAGTATTTT
TRBJ2-7 NA 15 TRBD2 TRBV11-2 CASSLEGGPGYEQYF TGTGCCAGCAGCTTAGAGGGAGGGCCGGGTTACGAGCAGTACTTC
TRBJ1-4 NA 15 NA TRBV28 CASSHHAATNEKLFF TGTGCCAGCAGCCACCATGCGGCAACTAATGAAAAACTGTTTTTT
TRBJ1-2 once 14 NA TRBV15 CATSRDRGNYGYTF TGTGCCACCAGCAGAGACAGGGGCAACTATGGCTACACCTTC
TRBJ1-3 NA 15 NA TRBV5-1 CASSLDGGGGNTIYF TGCGCCAGCAGCTTGGACGGAGGCGGTGGAAACACCATATATTTT
TRBJ2-1 NA 15 TRBD2 TRBV11-2 CATLNRGESYNEQFF TGTGCCACGCTCAATCGGGGGGAATCCTACAATGAGCAGTTCTTC
TRBJ1-4 NA 14 NA TRBV5-1 CASRTYPKGEKLFF TGCGCCAGCCGGACATATCCGAAAGGTGAAAAACTGTTTTTT
TRBJ1-2 NA 15 NA TRBV24-1 CATSDSYGANYGYTF TGTGCCACCAGTGATTCCTACGGAGCTAACTATGGCTACACCTTC
TRBJ1-5 NA 13 NA TRBV27 CASSFNRDQPQHF TGTGCCAGCAGTTTCAACCGGGATCAGCCCCAGCATTTT
TRBJ2-2 NA 14 NA TRBV30 CAWSVLRNTGELFF TGTGCCTGGAGTGTACTGAGGAACACCGGGGAGCTGTTTTTT
TRBJ2-4 NA 15 NA TRBV11-2 CASRFRGLSQNIQYF TGTGCCAGCAGGTTCAGGGGTCTCAGCCAAAACATTCAGTACTTC
TRBJ1-2 NA 15 NA TRBV18 CASSPPTGVNYGYTF TGTGCCAGCTCACCACCGACAGGAGTAAACTATGGCTACACCTTC
TRBJ1-1 once 17 TRBD1 TRBV6-2/TRBV6-3 CASSTSRDRGWGTEAFF TGTGCCAGCAGTACCTCCCGGGACAGGGGGTGGGGCACTGAAGCTTTCTTT
TRBJ2-1 NA 15 TRBD1 TRBV27 CASSFRDRVVDEQFF TGTGCCAGCAGTTTTAGGGACAGGGTGGTTGATGAGCAGTTCTTC
TRBJ1-2 NA 15 TRBD1 TRBV11-2 CASSPRTGTVNGYTF TGTGCCAGCAGCCCCCGCACCGGGACAGTCAATGGCTACACCTTC
TRBJ2-3 NA 14 NA TRBV5-4 CASSLGAGPDTQYF TGTGCCAGCAGCTTGGGGGCAGGGCCAGATACGCAGTATTTT
TRBJ1-4 once 14 NA TRBV2 CASMPGATNEKLFF TGTGCCAGCATGCCCGGAGCAACTAATGAAAAACTGTTTTTT
TRBJ1-2 NA 13 TRBD1 TRBV6-5 CASSWGQGQGYTF TGTGCCAGCAGTTGGGGACAGGGACAAGGCTACACCTTC
TRBJ2-1 NA 15 TRBD2 TRBV5-4 CASSLVGREAGEQFF TGTGCCAGCAGCTTGGTTGGGCGGGAGGCGGGGGAGCAGTTCTTC
TRBJ1-6 NA 14 TRBD1 TRBV24-1 CATSDTGVNSPLHF TGTGCCACCAGTGATACAGGGGTCAATTCACCCCTCCACTTT
TRBJ1-5 few 15 TRBD1 TRBV24-1 CATSDERLQGGPQHF TGTGCCACCAGTGATGAACGACTACAGGGGGGGCCCCAGCATTTT
TRBJ2-3 once 18 NA TRBV15 CATSRAHGAKEGKDTQYF TGTGCCACCAGCAGAGCCCATGGGGCTAAGGAGGGGAAAGATACGCAGTATTTT
TRBJ1-3 few 14 NA TRBV7-2 CASSLDTSGNTIYF TGTGCCAGCAGCTTAGACACCTCTGGAAACACCATATATTTT
TRBJ2-7 NA 20 NA TRBV23-1 CASSTTIIQGTVGFYYEQYF TGCGCCAGCAGCACGACAATTATACAGGGTACCGTGGGATTTTACTACGAGCAGTACTTC
TRBJ1-1 once 14 TRBD1 TRBV30 CAWSQKRDREEAFF TGTGCCTGGAGTCAGAAGAGGGACAGGGAAGAAGCTTTCTTT
TRBJ2-3 NA 17 TRBD2 TRBV4-3 CASSSSLAGGRIDTQYF TGCGCCAGCAGCTCTTCCTTAGCGGGAGGGAGAATAGATACGCAGTATTTT
TRBJ2-5 NA 17 TRBD2 TRBV4-1 CASSQGLAGDLRETQYF TGCGCCAGCAGCCAAGGGTTAGCGGGGGACCTCCGAGAGACCCAGTACTTC
TRBJ2-7 NA 16 TRBD1 TRBV4-2 CASSQVVGQGAHEQYF TGTGCCAGCAGCCAAGTTGTGGGACAGGGGGCCCACGAGCAGTACTTC
TRBJ2-5 NA 14 TRBD1 TRBV13 CASSLRQGGETQYF TGTGCCAGCAGCCTCAGACAGGGGGGAGAGACCCAGTACTTC
TRBJ2-5 NA 16 NA TRBV19 CASSIGYRQSQETQYF TGTGCCAGTAGTATAGGTTACAGACAAAGCCAAGAGACCCAGTACTTC
TRBJ1-4 NA 12 NA TRBV18 CASSSGNEKLFF TGTGCCAGCTCATCAGGAAATGAAAAACTGTTTTTT
TRBJ2-3 NA 16 TRBD2 TRBV10-3 CAIRLTSGGATDTQYF TGTGCCATCAGGCTGACTAGCGGGGGGGCAACAGATACGCAGTATTTT
TRBJ2-7 few 15 TRBD1 TRBV6-6 CASSYGTELSYEQYF TGTGCCAGCAGTTACGGGACAGAGCTCTCCTACGAGCAGTACTTC
TRBJ1-2 many 18 TRBD1 TRBV6-2/TRBV6-3 CASSYSTRRQGTNYGYTF TGTGCCAGCAGTTACTCGACCCGGAGACAGGGAACTAACTATGGCTACACCTTC
TRBJ1-1 NA 15 NA TRBV5-6 CASSPEGPYGTEAFF TGTGCCAGCAGCCCAGAGGGCCCCTATGGCACTGAAGCTTTCTTT
TRBJ2-1 NA 15 TRBD2 TRBV5-1 CASSFPSGGDNEQFF TGCGCCAGCAGCTTCCCTAGCGGGGGAGACAATGAGCAGTTCTTC
TRBJ1-2 NA 14 TRBD1 TRBV6-2/TRBV6-3 CASSYGTGHPGYTF TGTGCCAGCAGTTATGGGACAGGCCATCCGGGCTACACCTTC
TRBJ2-1 NA 12 NA TRBV2 CASMAGPWGQFF TGTGCCAGCATGGCAGGGCCTTGGGGGCAGTTCTTC